The 15 T cell receptor beta chains given below trace back to one sample, sequenced in a study of shared clonotypes between healthy human individuals. TCRdb's copy holds only in-frame clones and misses some; the assay was immunoSEQ multiplex PCR. The sample lists roughly 2 million clones; around 95% were seen once. The sample was naive CD4+ T cells sorted from blood. Subset noted: CD45RA+ positively selected. The receptors here all came from a man aged 18 to 30 in good health.

The genes are TRBV9 and TRBJ1-1; D is uncertain. Trimming cost V 0 bases and J 4 bases, with 13 bases left between them. The CDR3 is 15 amino acids. The germline gives CDR1 SGDLS, CDR2 YYNGEE. Here the CDR3 reads CASSVVGNRGTEAFF. DNA for the CDR3: TGTGCCAGCAGCGTAGTTGGGAATCGGGGCACTGAAGCTTTCTTT.

The V call is TRBV9, the J call TRBJ2-5; D not certain. This CDR3 spans 14 amino acids. The germline CDR1 and CDR2 sequences are SGDLS and YYNGEE. Between the trimmed V and J ends, which lost 4 bases and 5 bases, there was a span of 15 bases. The CDR3 region has the DNA TGTGCCAGCAGCCCGACGGACCCCTGGGAGACCCAGTACTTC. As protein: CASSPTDPWETQYF.

The gene calls are TRBV7-9 and TRBJ2-7, with 9 bases matching TRBD2. The CDR3 sequence is 14 residues long. V gave up 4 bases and J gave up 6 bases; unmatched junction bases: 7. From germline, CDR1 is SEHNR and CDR2 FQNEAQ (reference sequence). The CDR3 region has the DNA TGTGCCAGCAGCTCATTAGCGGGGGTGGGCGAGCAGTACTTC. Translated, it gives CASSSLAGVGEQYF.

The rearrangement links TRBV2 to TRBJ1-6; 9 bases are a match to TRBD1. Germline V CDR1 and CDR2: SNHLY, FYNNEI. V lost 8 bases, J lost 9 bases, and 5 bases stayed unmatched. The CDR3 is 13 residues long. The CDR3 sequence is CASERTGASPLHF. DNA of the CDR3: TGTGCCAGCGAAAGGACAGGGGCTTCACCCCTCCACTTT.

This chain links TRBV5-1 with TRBJ2-3, with 12 bases lining up with TRBD2. The V segment lost 1 base and the J segment 0 bases; nucleotides outside the gene matches: 3. Germline V lookup: CDR1 SGHRS, CDR2 YFSETQ. The CDR3 spans 17 residues. The CDR3 nucleotides are TGCGCCAGCAGCTTGCGGACTAGCGGGATTAGCACAGATACGCAGTATTTT. Its translation is CASSLRTSGISTDTQYF. Full variable domain (remainder filled in from reference TRBV5-1 and TRBJ2-3): KAGVTQTPRYLIKTRGQQVTLSCSPISGHRSVSWYQQTPGQGLQFLFEYFSETQRNKGNFPGRFSGRQFSNSRSEMNVSTLELGDSALYLCASSLRTSGISTDTQYFGPGTRLTVL.

The chain recombines TRBV11-2 with TRBJ1-6; TRBD1 aligns across 10 bases. V lost 2 bases, J lost 10 bases, and 5 bases stayed unmatched. CDR3 length: 15 residues. Germline assignment: CDR1 SGHAT and CDR2 FQNNGV. CDR3 sequence reads: CASSLTGTGESPLHF. In DNA form, the CDR3 reads TGTGCCAGCAGCTTAACAGGGACAGGGGAGTCACCCCTCCACTTT.

As for this clone: Other DNA sequences from this sample encode an identical CDR3 as well. The rearrangement links TRBV29-1 to TRBJ1-2; a possible D gene is TRBD1 (5 bases). This CDR3 spans 12 amino acids. Germline V lookup: CDR1 SQVTM, CDR2 ANQGSEA. Deletions cut 5 bases from V and 1 base from J, with 8 bases between. CDR3 protein: CSVLTDNYGYTF. DNA for the CDR3: TGCAGCGTTTTGACAGATAACTATGGCTACACCTTC.

This rearrangement joins TRBV30 to TRBJ1-3; D gene uncertain. There are 13 residues in the CDR3. V was pared by 5 bases and J by 0 bases, with 8 bases between. CDR1 GTSNPN and CDR2 SVGIG come from the germline V gene (reference sequence). CDR3 sequence: CAWGLSSGNTIYF. CDR3 coding DNA: TGTGCCTGGGGACTTAGCTCTGGAAACACCATATATTTT.

Worth noting for this clone: The same CDR3 is also encoded by other DNA sequences in this sample. CDR3 sequence: CASSLAGGPTDTQYF. CDR3 coding DNA: TGTGCCAGCAGCTTAGCGGGAGGGCCCACAGATACGCAGTATTTT. The V and J genes are TRBV7-6 and TRBJ2-3, with 7 bases identical to TRBD2. J lost 2 bases, V lost 0 bases, and 2 bases had no gene match. CDR3 size: 15 residues. Per germline, CDR1 SGHVS and CDR2 FNYEAQ.

The chain combines TRBV18 with TRBJ1-2, with 7 bases aligning to TRBD1. The CDR3 runs 14 residues. Germline CDR1 is KGHSH and CDR2 is LQKENI. V trimming: 6 bases; J trimming: 6 bases; junction bases outside the gene matches: 10. The CDR3 sequence: CASSAGEQGHGYTF. The CDR3 nucleotides are TGTGCCAGCTCGGCGGGGGAACAGGGGCATGGCTACACCTTC.

The chain employs TRBV6-5 and TRBJ2-5; D gene unclear. V gave up 4 bases and J gave up 5 bases, with 20 bases separating them. The germline CDR1 and CDR2 sequences are MNHEY and SVGAGI. CDR3 size: 16 residues. In DNA form, the CDR3 reads TGTGCCAGCAGTTCCACAGCTAAAAACGGTTTCGAGACCCAGTACTTC. Encoded protein: CASSSTAKNGFETQYF.

This clone was found once. DNA for the CDR3: TGCGCCAGCAGCCGTGGGACAGGGGCAACTAATGAAAAACTGTTTTTT. Its protein product is CASSRGTGATNEKLFF. V gene TRBV4-3 combines with J gene TRBJ1-4; 10 nucleotides align to TRBD1. The J segment lost 0 bases and the V segment lost 4 bases, leaving 2 bases of the junction unmatched. The CDR3 has 16 residues. Per germline, CDR1 LGHNA and CDR2 YSLEER.

The chain carries TRBV4-1 and TRBJ1-4, with a weak D call TRBD1 (6 bases). CDR3 length: 16 amino acids. V lost 3 bases and J lost 4, with 15 bases in between. Germline loops: CDR1 MGHRA, CDR2 YSYEKL. CDR3: CASSQGLGQINEKLFF. The CDR3 nucleotides are TGCGCCAGCAGCCAGGGACTAGGACAGATTAATGAAAAACTGTTTTTT.

DNA for the CDR3: TGTGCCAGCAGCTTCACAGGGGGCAAGGGCGGGGAGCTGTTTTTT. It yields the protein CASSFTGGKGGELFF. The V and J genes are TRBV5-6 and TRBJ2-2; 9 nucleotides match TRBD1. CDR1 and CDR2 (germline): SGHDT, YYEEEE. V trimming: 2 bases; J trimming: 7 bases; junction bases outside the gene matches: 6. The CDR3 sequence is 15 residues long.

The rearrangement links TRBV4-2 to TRBJ2-1; the match to TRBD2 covers 9 bases. CDR1 and CDR2 from the germline V gene are LGHNA and YNFKEQ. This CDR3 is built from 17 residues. After removal of 0 bases from V and 7 bases from J, the junction contained 10 bases not matched to a gene. The CDR3 sequence: CASSQDGGAGGRNEQFF. As DNA, the CDR3 is TGTGCCAGCAGCCAAGACGGGGGAGCGGGGGGTAGGAATGAGCAGTTCTTC.